The rows below give T cell receptor beta chains drawn from one sample of a study of cytomegalovirus exposure and HLA in healthy donors. Profiling relied on immunoSEQ multiplex PCR, and the TCRdb table lists in-frame clones only, not all of them. The sample consists of about 130,000 clones, more than 80% of them appearing once. The sequencing sample was made of PBMCs. The origin of the receptors is a woman in her 40s in good health and CMV-seropositive. CDR3s include the opening cysteine and the closing phenylalanine or tryptophan.

v_call: TRBV27; cdr3_aa: CASSHFRETYEQYF
v_call: TRBV27; cdr3_aa: CASSGTGQMNTEAFF
v_call: TRBV2; cdr3_aa: CARDSGGNTEAFF
v_call: TRBV5-1; cdr3_aa: CASSPSGTTYEQYF
v_call: TRBV12-5; cdr3_aa: CASGLGLNEQFF
v_call: TRBV27; cdr3_aa: CASSQRGSYEQYF
v_call: TRBV2; cdr3_aa: CASSEYRDSPYGYTF
v_call: TRBV14; cdr3_aa: CASSQELGGGEKLFF
v_call: TRBV7-9; cdr3_aa: CASSLSGGEGGYTF
v_call: TRBV4-2; cdr3_aa: CASSQVAGSTDTQYF